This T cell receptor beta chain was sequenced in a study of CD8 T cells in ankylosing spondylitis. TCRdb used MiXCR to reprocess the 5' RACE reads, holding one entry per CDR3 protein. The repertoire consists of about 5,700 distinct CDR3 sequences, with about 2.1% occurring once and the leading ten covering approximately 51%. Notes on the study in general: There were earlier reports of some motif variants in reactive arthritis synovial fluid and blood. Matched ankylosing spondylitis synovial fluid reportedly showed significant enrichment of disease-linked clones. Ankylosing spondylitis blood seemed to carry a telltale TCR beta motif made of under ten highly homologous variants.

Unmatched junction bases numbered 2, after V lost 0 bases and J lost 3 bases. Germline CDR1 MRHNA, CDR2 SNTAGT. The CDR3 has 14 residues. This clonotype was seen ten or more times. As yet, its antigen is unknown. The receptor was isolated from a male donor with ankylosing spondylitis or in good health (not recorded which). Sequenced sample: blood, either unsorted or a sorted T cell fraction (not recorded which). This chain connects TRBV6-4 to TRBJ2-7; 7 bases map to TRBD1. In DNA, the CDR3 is TGTGCCAGCAGTGACTCGACAGGGAGCTACGAGCAGTACTTC. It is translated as CASSDSTGSYEQYF.